This T cell receptor (beta chain) was captured by sequencing in a study of T cells in Graves' hyperthyroidism and ophthalmopathy. There are many counts of this clonotype. The CDR3 is 17 amino acids. V was shortened by 1 base and J by 1 base, with 14 bases between the two germline ends. Per the germline V gene, CDR1 is SGHRS and CDR2 is YFSETQ. RNA transcripts gave rise to amplified TCR beta CDR3 regions. A first-round RT-PCR of the TCR CDR3 used the HTBI primer set. TCRdb fed the multiplex PCR reads into MiXCR, producing one record per CDR3 protein. The sample lists some 250,000 distinct CDR3 sequences; roughly 15% were seen once. For the diagnoses, clinical symptoms, serum thyroxine and TRAb, thyroid ultrasound and orbital computed tomography were used.

Sequenced sample: blood. This receptor was obtained from a woman in her 40s with Graves' hyperthyroidism that later progressed to Graves' ophthalmopathy. The genes are TRBV5-1 and TRBJ2-2, with D unresolved. The CDR3 DNA sequence: TGCGCCAGCAGCTTGTTTGGTCGACAAGGGAACACCGGGGAGCTGTTTTTT. This sequence encodes CASSLFGRQGNTGELFF.